This T cell receptor (beta chain) was obtained from a study of CD8 T cells in Susac syndrome (dated by TCRdb to between 2017 and 2020). The study in broad terms: The study used repertoire sequencing to test whether antigen drove CD8+ T cell activation and differentiation in Susac syndrome. On the study overall, not on this receptor specifically: The number of individuals in the TCR sequencing and HLA analysis was acknowledged as relatively small.

Peripheral blood CD8+ and CD4+ T cells from healthy donors, Susac syndrome patients and multiple sclerosis patients were profiled using high-throughput TCR beta sequencing. Healthy donors were age- and sex-matched controls. Bulk CD8+ and CD4+ T cells were purified by magnetic negative isolation, whereas CD8+ TEMRA cells were enriched by FACS. Blood was drawn into EDTA tubes, processed within 24 hours, and PBMCs were isolated by density gradient centrifugation. PBMCs intended for TCR sequencing were cryopreserved in liquid nitrogen and were subsequently thawed in a 37 degrees C water bath. The sorted or isolated CD4+, CD8+ and CD8+ TEMRA cells had a purity of 90% or higher. V is cut back by 2 bases and J by 6 bases, with 7 bases in the junction unmatched. There are 15 amino acids in the CDR3, from cysteine to phenylalanine inclusive. Of all the DNA, just the CDR3 is kept, 45 bases in frame from base 1. CDR1 and CDR2 are drawn from the germline V gene (reference sequence): LGHDT, YNNKEL.

RNA was extracted with the RNeasy kit and 0.5 to 1 ug was reverse transcribed using random hexamers. The immunoSEQ multiplex PCR assay, covering 54 Vbeta and 13 Jbeta segments, was used to amplify TCR beta CDR3 regions. To correct PCR amplification bias, a synthetic template baseline was used for both primer optimization and computational correction. From the authors' description of their analysis: Reads were annotated to V, D and J genes per IMGT and analyzed with immunoSEQ Analyzer, keeping only productive sequences. To calculate clonality, Shannon entropy was normalized by log2 of the number of productive unique sequences and then subtracted from one. For each patient and control, public and private clones were evaluated within the 100 most prevalent clones. Clones were defined as Susac-specific when absent from the healthy and MS cohorts, from roughly 1,100 published viral clones and from other ImmuneACCESS disease sequences. TCRdb reprocessed the public reads (quality trimming at Q25 with fastp, clone calling with MiXCR) and kept in-frame beta chains. Each entry is one CDR3 protein sequence, shown with its most common DNA and genes. The authors' filters were not applied to this entry. The sample records 180,000 or so distinct CDR3 sequences, around 94% of which are singletons. 0.13% to 0.15% of the sample comes from the top ten.

As to this clonotype: This receptor's antigen is unknown. No base quality information exists; no much larger clone differs at one position.

Recombination connected TRBV3-1 to TRBJ2-7; 10 central nucleotides agree with TRBD1. What was sequenced was CD4+ T cells from PBMCs. This clonotype was sampled from a human donor in good health. In nucleotide form, the sequence is TGTGCCAGCAGCCAATTAGGGACAGGGGACGGCGAGCAGTACTTC. It translates to CASSQLGTGDGEQYF.